This T cell receptor (beta chain) was sequenced for a study of blood T cell repertoires in COVID-19. Between the trimmed V and J ends, which lost 8 bases and 2 bases, there was a span of 16 bases. The CDR3 length is 14 residues. Looked up from germline, CDR1 is KGHSH and CDR2 is LQKENI. Profiling relied on immunoSEQ multiplex PCR, and the TCRdb table lists in-frame clones only, not all of them. The repertoire includes 250,000 to 300,000 clones, 65% to 90% of them detected once, and roughly 2.9% sits in the top ten. Specimen: peripheral blood. J is TRBJ2-7 and V is TRBV18; D is unclear. The source is a woman aged 55-75 years with active or convalescent COVID-19. The CDR3 nucleotides read TGTGCCAGCACCGCCCAGGTCCCACCCTACGAGCAGTACTTC. The encoded protein is CASTAQVPPYEQYF. Full variable domain (remainder filled in from reference TRBV18 and TRBJ2-7): NAGVMQNPRHLVRRRGQEARLRCSPMKGHSHVYWYRQLPEEGLKFMVYLQKENIIDESGMPKERFSAEFPKEGPSILRIQQVVRGDSAAYFCASTAQVPPYEQYFGPGTRLTVT.